The rows below give T cell receptor beta chains drawn from one sample of a study of blood T cell repertoires in COVID-19. Profiled with immunoSEQ multiplex PCR; TCRdb holds only in-frame clones, not every one. The data hold approximately 330,000 clones, with just over 85% observed a single time. The sequenced material came from PBMCs or T cells enriched from blood (not recorded which). The receptors shown here come from a woman between 40 and 55 years old with acute COVID-19. Each CDR3 is given with its conserved first and last residue. The order of the fields is J gene, clone size, V gene, D gene, CDR3 protein, CDR3 DNA. The D gene is left open where the match is weak. Expanded clones get a size class; other rows say once, few or many, or leave the size out.

>TRBJ1-5|NA|TRBV10-3|NA
CAISESRAALNQPQHF
TGTGCCATCAGTGAATCCCGCGCAGCGCTAAATCAGCCCCAGCATTTT
>TRBJ1-5|NA|TRBV3-1/TRBV3-2|NA
CASSETLQVAGDQPQHF
TGTGCCAGCAGCGAGACTCTCCAGGTGGCAGGGGATCAGCCCCAGCATTTT
>TRBJ1-2|NA|TRBV4-3|TRBD1
CASSQGQGVSSDGYTF
TGCGCCAGCAGCCAAGGACAGGGGGTTAGTAGTGATGGCTACACCTTC
>TRBJ2-4|NA|TRBV7-9|NA
CASSIQGGDIQYF
TGTGCCAGCAGCATCCAGGGTGGGGACATTCAGTACTTC
>TRBJ1-4|NA|TRBV7-2|NA
CASSLDPRLSNEKLFF
TGTGCCAGCAGCTTAGACCCCAGGTTGAGTAATGAAAAACTGTTTTTT
>TRBJ1-1|NA|TRBV6-5|NA
CASSRGTEAFF
TGTGCCAGCAGTAGGGGCACTGAAGCTTTCTTT
>TRBJ1-2|NA|TRBV29-1|NA
CSAQANNYGYTF
TGCAGCGCCCAGGCCAATAACTATGGCTACACCTTC
>TRBJ2-1|NA|TRBV21-1|NA
CASSYRRNRDIYNEQFF
TGTGCCAGCAGCTACAGACGAAACAGGGATATCTACAATGAGCAGTTCTTC
>TRBJ2-1|NA|TRBV6-5|NA
CASSYSKGDEQFF
TGTGCCAGCAGTTACTCGAAAGGGGATGAGCAGTTCTTC
>TRBJ2-5|NA|TRBV18|NA
CASSPPLAPPLQTQYF
TGTGCCAGCTCACCCCCCCTAGCGCCACCCCTTCAGACCCAGTACTTC
>TRBJ2-7|NA|TRBV7-2|NA
CASSHGLVRGINEQYF
TGTGCCAGCAGCCACGGTCTCGTTCGCGGGATTAATGAGCAGTACTTC
>TRBJ2-1|NA|TRBV4-1|NA
CASSQEWRGGYNEQFF
TGCGCCAGCAGCCAAGAGTGGAGGGGGGGTTACAATGAGCAGTTCTTC
>TRBJ2-2|NA|TRBV9|TRBD1
CASSVALTGKGTGELFF
TGTGCCAGCAGCGTAGCCTTGACAGGGAAAGGGACCGGGGAGCTGTTTTTT
>TRBJ1-1|NA|TRBV2|NA
CASRVDTPNTEAFF
TGTGCCAGCAGGGTCGACACCCCGAACACTGAAGCTTTCTTT
>TRBJ1-1|NA|TRBV6-2/TRBV6-3|NA
CASSYETEAFF
TGTGCCAGCAGTTATGAGACTGAAGCTTTCTTT
>TRBJ1-2|once|TRBV18|NA
CASSPWQGRGYTF
TGTGCCAGCTCACCGTGGCAGGGCCGTGGCTACACCTTC
>TRBJ2-2|NA|TRBV7-2|TRBD1
CASSLGTGISNTGELFF
TGTGCCAGCAGCTTAGGGACAGGGATATCGAACACCGGGGAGCTGTTTTTT
>TRBJ2-1|NA|TRBV7-9|TRBD2
CASSRLTSGGNNEQFF
TGTGCCAGCAGCCGCCTAACTAGCGGGGGGAACAATGAGCAGTTCTTC
>TRBJ1-1|once|TRBV4-2|NA
CASSQDRVSGNEAFF
TGTGCCAGCAGCCAAGATCGAGTGAGCGGCAATGAAGCTTTCTTT
>TRBJ1-2|NA|TRBV18|TRBD1
CASSPSGTDNYGYTF
TGTGCCAGCTCACCTTCCGGGACAGATAACTATGGCTACACCTTC
>TRBJ1-5|NA|TRBV4-2|TRBD1
CASSQDSPFYSGQDSNQPQHF
TGTGCCAGCAGCCAAGATAGTCCCTTTTATTCGGGACAGGATAGCAATCAGCCCCAGCATTTT
>TRBJ2-7|NA|TRBV2|NA
CASNGWSSYEQYF
TGTGCCAGCAATGGGTGGAGTTCCTACGAGCAGTACTTC
>TRBJ2-4|NA|TRBV7-2|NA
CASSLTQAQNIQYF
TGTGCCAGCAGCTTAACCCAGGCCCAAAACATTCAGTACTTC
>TRBJ2-1|NA|TRBV9|TRBD2
CASSVGTSGRGYNEQFF
TGTGCCAGCAGCGTAGGGACTAGCGGGAGGGGCTACAATGAGCAGTTCTTC
>TRBJ2-3|NA|TRBV4-2|NA
CASSQERREDTQYF
TGTGCCAGCAGCCAAGAACGCCGGGAAGATACGCAGTATTTT
>TRBJ1-1|NA|TRBV3-1/TRBV3-2|NA
CASSQGQTEAFF
TGTGCCAGCAGCCAAGGACAGACGGAAGCTTTCTTT
>TRBJ2-3|NA|TRBV29-1|NA
CSVSSDPYTQYF
TGCAGCGTTTCCAGCGATCCGTATACGCAGTATTTT
>TRBJ1-5|NA|TRBV19|NA
CAIPLPLRMRFWYPLSVSNQPQHF
TGTGCCATCCCACTCCCCCTCCGGATGAGGTTTTGGTATCCTTTGTCTGTAAGCAATCAGCCCCAGCATTTT
>TRBJ1-5|NA|TRBV19|NA
CASSPTNSNQPQHF
TGTGCCAGTAGTCCGACAAATAGCAATCAGCCCCAGCATTTT
>TRBJ1-3|once|TRBV9|TRBD1
CASSPGGTSSSGNTIYF
TGTGCCAGCAGCCCAGGGGGGACATCCAGCTCTGGAAACACCATATATTTT
>TRBJ2-7|NA|TRBV19|NA
CASRSPGRTGGEQYF
TGTGCCAGTAGGAGCCCGGGTCGCACCGGGGGAGAGCAGTACTTC
>TRBJ1-6|once|TRBV18|TRBD1
CASSSYPGQGGSPLHF
TGTGCCAGCTCCTCTTATCCGGGACAGGGTGGCTCACCCCTCCACTTT
>TRBJ2-5|NA|TRBV21-1|NA
CASSKGLAGDEIQETQYF
TGTGCCAGCAGCAAGGGACTAGCGGGAGACGAAATCCAAGAGACCCAGTACTTC
>TRBJ2-4|NA|TRBV5-1|NA
CASSKGARSDIQYF
TGCGCCAGCAGCAAAGGGGCCCGTTCGGACATTCAGTACTTC
>TRBJ1-1|NA|TRBV28|NA
CASSRPGQTEAFF
TGTGCCAGCAGCCGCCCCGGACAGACTGAAGCTTTCTTT
>TRBJ1-2|NA|TRBV7-9|NA
CASSFWGLGASGGYTF
TGTGCCAGCAGCTTCTGGGGATTGGGGGCTTCGGGCGGCTACACCTTC
>TRBJ2-1|NA|TRBV27|TRBD1
CASRTSGTGVINEQFF
TGTGCCAGCAGAACCTCCGGGACAGGGGTCATCAATGAGCAGTTCTTC
>TRBJ2-6|NA|TRBV2|NA
CASQGSGANVLTF
TGTGCCAGCCAGGGATCTGGGGCCAACGTCCTGACTTTC
>TRBJ2-2|NA|TRBV7-8|TRBD2
CASRLAVTNTGELFF
TGTGCCAGCAGACTAGCGGTTACGAACACCGGGGAGCTGTTTTTT
>TRBJ2-5|NA|TRBV7-2|NA
CASSMLASPTQYF
TGTGCCAGCAGTATGCTGGCCAGTCCGACCCAGTACTTC
>TRBJ2-7|NA|TRBV6-5|TRBD1
CASSYTDRGYEQYF
TGTGCCAGCAGTTACACAGACAGGGGCTACGAGCAGTACTTC
>TRBJ1-2|NA|TRBV5-1|NA
CASSLDRQGGDGYTF
TGCGCCAGCAGCTTGGATCGGCAGGGTGGGGATGGCTACACCTTC
>TRBJ2-7|NA|TRBV18|NA
CASSPMRHRRDYKQYF
TGTGCCAGCTCACCAATGAGACACCGACGAGACTACAAGCAGTACTTC
>TRBJ1-6|NA|TRBV5-6|NA
CASSRAGSSYNSPLHF
TGTGCCAGCAGCCGGGCGGGGAGCTCCTATAATTCACCCCTCCACTTT
>TRBJ2-2|NA|TRBV5-1|TRBD2
CASSIIRTSGRIGGTGELFF
TGCGCCAGCAGCATTATCAGGACTAGCGGGAGAATAGGTGGCACCGGGGAGCTGTTTTTT
>TRBJ2-2|NA|TRBV7-2|NA
CASSRRSTTNTGELFF
TGTGCCAGCAGCCGCCGGAGTACTACGAACACCGGGGAGCTGTTTTTT
>TRBJ2-3|NA|TRBV14|TRBD2
CASSQESQLAVYTDTQYF
TGTGCCAGCAGCCAAGAATCGCAACTAGCGGTATACACAGATACGCAGTATTTT
>TRBJ1-2|NA|TRBV18|NA
CATAEGANYGYTF
TGTGCCACCGCGGAGGGAGCAAACTATGGCTACACCTTC
>TRBJ1-6|NA|TRBV12-3/TRBV12-4|NA
CASSGQSPLHF
TGTGCCAGCAGTGGGCAATCACCCCTCCACTTT
>TRBJ1-2|few|TRBV5-6|NA
CASSPQDRVNYGYTF
TGTGCCAGCAGCCCCCAGGACAGAGTTAACTATGGCTACACCTTC
>TRBJ2-7|NA|TRBV28|TRBD1
CASSSPTGARDEQYF
TGTGCCAGCAGTAGCCCGACAGGGGCGAGGGACGAGCAGTACTTC
>TRBJ2-1|NA|TRBV5-1|TRBD2
CASSLQGLASYNEQFF
TGCGCCAGCAGCTTGCAAGGACTAGCGTCTTACAATGAGCAGTTCTTC
>TRBJ1-5|NA|TRBV10-3|TRBD1
CASRVQGSNQPQHF
TGTGCCAGTAGAGTACAGGGGAGCAATCAGCCCCAGCATTTT
>TRBJ2-7|NA|TRBV28|TRBD2
CASSHRGTSVNYEQYF
TGTGCCAGCAGCCATCGGGGGACTAGCGTTAACTACGAGCAGTACTTC
>TRBJ1-1|few|TRBV5-1|NA
CASSQTGFSADTEAFF
TGCGCCAGCAGCCAGACAGGATTTTCCGCGGACACTGAAGCTTTCTTT
>TRBJ1-4|NA|TRBV5-6|NA
CASSLVRDEKLFF
TGTGCCAGCAGCTTAGTCAGGGATGAAAAACTGTTTTTT
>TRBJ1-3|NA|TRBV7-2|NA
CASSLSYSGNTIYF
TGTGCCAGCAGCTTATCGTACTCTGGAAACACCATATATTTT
>TRBJ1-5|few|TRBV6-2/TRBV6-3|NA
CASSYSAGNRPAQPQHF
TGTGCCAGCAGTTATTCAGCCGGAAACAGGCCTGCACAGCCCCAGCATTTT
>TRBJ2-5|NA|TRBV7-6|TRBD2
CASRRLAGEQETQYF
TGTGCCAGCAGAAGACTAGCGGGAGAACAAGAGACCCAGTACTTC